The clone carrying this T cell receptor beta chain was counted only a few times. The source of the sample is a study of T-cell reconstitution after alpha-beta-depleted transplantation in children. Unique molecular identifiers were used in preparing the TCRbeta library. TCRdb re-called the PCR reads through MiXCR, storing one row per CDR3 protein. The sample includes more than 300,000 distinct CDR3 sequences, 15% to 20% of them seen just once. This CDR3 contains 14 residues. J gave up 8 bases and V 5 bases, and 6 bases lay outside the gene matches. Sequenced material: PBMCs, mostly from graft donor cells, taken 360 days after TCRalphabeta/CD19-depleted stem cell transplant. The sequence was obtained from a male patient aged 2 to 9 who had a stem cell transplant for acute lymphoblastic leukemia, so the T cells may come from the graft donor. The chain carries TRBV12-3 or TRBV12-4 and TRBJ1-2, with 12 bases aligning to TRBD1. The CDR3 DNA sequence: TGTGCCAGCAGTCCCGGGACAGGGGGCAGAGGCTACACCTTC. It specifies CASSPGTGGRGYTF.